Presented here are 18 T cell receptor beta chains from one specimen sequenced in a study of cytomegalovirus exposure and HLA in healthy donors. PCR amplification relied on 60 Vbeta primers (plus 13 Jbeta primers). Profiled with immunoSEQ multiplex PCR; TCRdb holds only in-frame clones, not every one. The table lists some 200,000 clones, roughly 70% of them singletons. Sequenced sample: PBMCs. These receptors all come from a woman aged 25 to 39 in good health and CMV-seronegative.

This chain connects TRBV19 to TRBJ1-2, with TRBD1 matching over 8 bases. This CDR3 contains 13 residues. Trimming took 6 bases from V and 4 from J; bases not matched to a gene: 4. The V gene's germline CDR1 is LNHDA and CDR2 SQIVND (reference sequence). The CDR3 DNA sequence: TGTGCCAGTAGGAAGACAGGGGTCTATGGCTACACCTTC. Translation: CASRKTGVYGYTF.

The genes are TRBV7-9 and TRBJ2-7; possible D gene TRBD2, 6 bases. Germline V gene data show CDR1 as SEHNR and CDR2 as FQNEAQ (reference sequence). Trimming removed 1 base at V and 6 bases at J, with 10 bases between. The CDR3 runs 13 residues. The CDR3 DNA reads TGTGCCAGCAGCTTAGGCTCCGGGGGCGAGCAGTACTTC. Protein product: CASSLGSGGEQYF.

The gene calls are TRBV5-6 and TRBJ2-5; TRBD1 is a possible D gene (7 bases). Germline lookup yields CDR1 SGHDT and CDR2 YYEEEE. This CDR3 contains 18 residues. Trimming removed 2 bases at V and 1 base at J, with 21 bases between. In DNA form, the CDR3 reads TGTGCCAGCAGCTTCATGGGCAGGGGGGTAGCTGGCCAAGAGACCCAGTACTTC. Protein sequence: CASSFMGRGVAGQETQYF.

This rearrangement joins TRBV19 to TRBJ1-1; the D gene is possibly TRBD1 (5 bases). The CDR3 sequence is 16 residues long. The V gene's germline CDR1 is LNHDA and CDR2 SQIVND (reference sequence). V lost 3 bases and J 0 bases, leaving 14 bases between the germline ends. CDR3 DNA: TGTGCCAGTAGTATTAGGGGCCACTACTTGAACACTGAAGCTTTCTTT. Residues: CASSIRGHYLNTEAFF.

V gene TRBV9 combines with J gene TRBJ2-5; TRBD1 agrees at 8 bases. V lost 2 bases to trimming and J lost 4 bases; unmatched junction nucleotides: 10. Germline lookup yields CDR1 SGDLS and CDR2 YYNGEE. The CDR3 sequence is 16 residues long. CDR3 bases: TGTGCCAGCAGCGTCAGGACAGGGATGGTCGGAGAGACCCAGTACTTC. Its protein product is CASSVRTGMVGETQYF.

The J gene is TRBJ1-1, the V gene TRBV9; D gene uncertain. Trimming left V 4 bases short and J 0 bases short, with 10 bases between. The CDR3 contains 14 residues. Germline CDR1 and CDR2: SGDLS and YYNGEE. CDR3 in amino acids: CASSPRQLNTEAFF. In DNA form, the CDR3 reads TGTGCCAGCAGCCCGAGGCAGTTGAACACTGAAGCTTTCTTT.

The rearrangement uses TRBV15 and TRBJ2-7; 7 bases are a match to TRBD2. The CDR3 extends over 15 amino acids. With V trimmed by 0 bases and J by 0 bases, 2 bases remained unmatched. The germline V gene encodes CDR1 LNHNV and CDR2 YYDKDF (reference sequence). Here the CDR3 reads CATSREASGSYEQYF. For the CDR3, the DNA is TGTGCCACCAGCAGAGAAGCTAGCGGCTCCTACGAGCAGTACTTC.

The chain combines TRBV9 with TRBJ1-2; no definite D call. The CDR3 runs 15 residues. The V gene's germline CDR1 is SGDLS and CDR2 YYNGEE. Trimming pared 0 bases from V and 0 bases from J, leaving 9 bases between. The DNA for the CDR3 is TGTGCCAGCAGCGTAGCCCCCGGTCCTAACTATGGCTACACCTTC. It encodes CASSVAPGPNYGYTF.

The chain joins TRBV2 to TRBJ1-2; 8 bases line up with TRBD1. Germline trimming cut 4 bases from V and 5 bases from J; bases unmatched to any gene: 6. The CDR3 covers 14 residues. In germline, CDR1 is SNHLY, CDR2 FYNNEI. CDR3 sequence: CASSGGTGGYGYTF. CDR3 DNA: TGTGCCAGCAGTGGGGGGACAGGAGGATATGGCTACACCTTC.

The chain employs TRBV11-2 and TRBJ1-4; TRBD1 agrees at 9 bases. Per the germline V gene, CDR1 is SGHAT and CDR2 is FQNNGV. Unmatched junction bases numbered 7, after V lost 3 bases and J lost 8 bases. CDR3 length: 15 residues. The CDR3 DNA sequence: TGTGCCAGCAGCTTGGGGTGGACAGGGGCAGAAAAACTGTTTTTT. This sequence encodes CASSLGWTGAEKLFF.

This rearrangement joins TRBV7-3 to TRBJ2-2; D perhaps matches TRBD2 (6 bases). Trimming stripped 5 bases from V and 3 bases from J, with 16 bases between. The V gene's germline CDR1 is SGHTA and CDR2 FQGTGA. The CDR3 extends over 16 amino acids. CDR3: CASSLQGGGDTGELFF. The CDR3 coding sequence is TGTGCCAGCAGCCTCCAGGGTGGAGGGGACACCGGGGAGCTGTTTTTT.

The V call is TRBV9, the J call TRBJ2-3; D is undetermined. V lost 0 bases, J lost 0 bases, and 11 bases lay in between. This CDR3 comprises 16 residues. The germline V gene encodes CDR1 SGDLS and CDR2 YYNGEE. The CDR3 DNA is TGTGCCAGCAGCGTAGCCGGTTTTGTTAGCACAGATACGCAGTATTTT. Its protein is CASSVAGFVSTDTQYF.

The V call is TRBV7-9, the J call TRBJ2-7; a weak D match, TRBD1 (6 bases). CDR3 size: 14 residues. Germline V lookup: CDR1 SEHNR, CDR2 FQNEAQ (reference sequence). V lost 6 bases and J 0 bases, leaving 12 bases between the germline ends. In nucleotides, the CDR3 is TGTGCCAGCAGGCCTTCGGACAGCTCCTACGAGCAGTACTTC. It specifies CASRPSDSSYEQYF.

The sample holds a few counts of this clone. V is TRBV5-4 and J is TRBJ2-3; D unclear. This CDR3 is 12 amino acids long. Germline CDR1 and CDR2: SGHNT and YYREEE (reference sequence). Trimming removed 1 base at V and 6 bases at J, with 6 bases between. In DNA form, the CDR3 reads TGTGCCAGCAGCTTGAATTCGGATACGCAGTATTTT. This gives the protein CASSLNSDTQYF.

The chain carries TRBV9 and TRBJ2-1; TRBD2 aligns across 8 bases. CDR1 is SGDLS and CDR2 is YYNGEE in the germline V gene. The CDR3 totals 14 residues. Unmatched junction bases numbered 3, after V lost 0 bases and J lost 7 bases. CDR3 in amino acids: CASSVGGRRNEQFF. The CDR3 nucleotides are TGTGCCAGCAGCGTAGGCGGGAGGAGGAATGAGCAGTTCTTC.

CDR3: CASGLTGVAGELFF. The CDR3 nucleotides are TGTGCTAGTGGCTTAACAGGGGTCGCCGGGGAGCTGTTTTTT. The genes are TRBV12-5 and TRBJ2-2; TRBD1 matches 7 bases. CDR3 length: 14 amino acids. Per germline, CDR1 LGHNT and CDR2 FRNRAP. V lost 6 bases to trimming and J lost 6 bases; unmatched junction nucleotides: 7.

This clone was counted between two and nine times. The genes are TRBV5-1 and TRBJ1-2; the D gene is possibly TRBD1 (5 bases). The germline V gene encodes CDR1 SGHRS and CDR2 YFSETQ. Trimming removed 0 bases from V and 8 bases from J, with 17 bases in between. This CDR3 has 15 amino acids. In nucleotides, the CDR3 is TGCGCCAGCAGCTTGGAATACGCGGGGGTGACGGGCTACACCTTC. Protein sequence: CASSLEYAGVTGYTF.

This chain connects TRBV15 to TRBJ2-1, with a tentative D call TRBD2 (6 bases). V was trimmed by 1 base and J by 10 bases, leaving 23 bases between them. The length of the CDR3 is 17 residues. Germline values: CDR1 LNHNV, CDR2 YYDKDF (reference sequence). CDR3: CATSRVRGVQRAHEQFF. In nucleotides, the CDR3 is TGTGCCACCAGCAGAGTTCGAGGGGTTCAGCGGGCTCACGAGCAGTTCTTC.